The following is a T cell receptor beta chain sequence with its context. Its antigen is unidentified. Profiling relied on immunoSEQ multiplex PCR, and the TCRdb table lists in-frame clones only, not all of them. The sample includes 90,000 to 100,000 clones, less than 90% of them seen just once. The entry originates in a study of cytomegalovirus exposure and HLA in healthy donors. At the level of the study: The 90 to 150 validation repertoires used a platform that matched the one used for the approximately 700 first-cohort repertoires, as a later analysis reported.

Study-level findings and limits: Among TCR beta chains, those listed as cytomegalovirus-associated numbered 164. Usually a TCR sequence was rare, but some public TCRs were found in many donors.

The CDR3 is 15 amino acids. CDR1 MGHDK and CDR2 SYGVNS come from the germline V gene. The trim removed 1 base at V and 5 bases at J, leaving 7 bases unmatched. Sequencing used PBMCs. V and J are TRBV25-1 and TRBJ2-5; 7 bases align to TRBD2. This clonotype was sampled from a man between 18 and 29 years old in good health and CMV-seropositive. Written as DNA, the CDR3 is TGTGCCAGCAGTGAATTTCGCGGGAGTGGTGAGACCCAGTACTTC. Amino acids: CASSEFRGSGETQYF.